These 14 T cell receptor beta chains originate from one sample sequenced in a study of CD8+CD57+ T cells in acquired aplastic anemia. Profiling of TCR beta VDJ combinations and CDR3 sequences used genomic DNA as template. One entry per CDR3 protein results from TCRdb running MiXCR on the reads. In the table there are 250,000 to 350,000 distinct CDR3 sequences, under 65% of which are singletons. An expansion of CD8+CD57+ cells by flow cytometry had been shown in patients chosen for sequencing. The material sequenced was sorted CD4+, CD8+, or CD8+CD57+ T cells (not recorded which) from PBMCs. The receptors here all came from a human donor with aplastic anemia.

The V call is TRBV29-1, the J call TRBJ1-2, with a tentative D call TRBD1 (6 bases). Germline-derived CDR1 and CDR2 are SQVTM and ANQGSEA. The CDR3 is 15 amino acids. V lost 2 bases and J lost 4, with 17 bases in between. The CDR3 DNA reads TGCAGCGTTGAAAGTTCAGGGGCAGATGGCTATGGCTACACCTTC. This gives the protein CSVESSGADGYGYTF.

This clonotype was observed a few times. The V gene is TRBV7-9, the J gene TRBJ2-5, with D perhaps matching TRBD2 (6 bases). Looked up from germline, CDR1 is SEHNR and CDR2 is FQNEAQ (reference sequence). This CDR3 has 11 amino acids. V lost 5 bases and J 7 bases, leaving 8 bases between the germline ends. CDR3 residues: CASSPGGTQYF. CDR3 coding DNA: TGTGCCAGCAGCCCCGGGGGGACCCAGTACTTC.

The chain couples TRBV24-1 to TRBJ1-2, with a tentative D call TRBD1 (5 bases). Germline CDR1 is KGHDR and CDR2 is SFDVKD. The CDR3 loop spans 15 amino acids. V was shortened by 6 bases and J by 6 bases, with 19 bases between the two germline ends. The CDR3 loop reads CATSTGQGAANGYTF. The CDR3 DNA sequence: TGTGCCACCAGTACCGGGCAAGGGGCGGCAAATGGCTACACCTTC.

There are a few counts of this clonotype. This rearrangement joins TRBV6-6 to TRBJ2-7, with a tentative D call TRBD1 (8 bases). The germline V gene encodes CDR1 MNHNY and CDR2 SVGAGI (reference sequence). Trimming stripped 10 bases from V and 6 bases from J, with 19 bases between. This CDR3 has 13 amino acids. CDR3 protein: CAISLTGEGEQYF. The DNA of the CDR3 is TGTGCCATCAGCCTGACAGGGGAGGGCGAGCAGTACTTC.

The chain uses TRBV19 and TRBJ2-5, with no clear D. CDR3 size: 13 residues. The germline V gene encodes CDR1 LNHDA and CDR2 SQIVND (reference sequence). Trimming took off 3 bases at V and 5 bases at J, with 10 bases between the two ends. For the CDR3, the DNA is TGTGCCAGTAGTATTTCACGGGCCGAGACCCAGTACTTC. Its translation: CASSISRAETQYF.

The J gene is TRBJ2-1, the V gene TRBV20-1, with 7 bases fitting TRBD2. Unmatched junction bases numbered 8, after V lost 1 base and J lost 5 bases. This CDR3 is 15 amino acids long. Germline loops: CDR1 DFQATT, CDR2 SNEGSKA (reference sequence). The CDR3 loop reads CSARVATSMDNEQFF. As DNA, the CDR3 is TGCAGTGCTAGAGTAGCGACTAGCATGGACAATGAGCAGTTCTTC.

The V call is TRBV24-1, the J call TRBJ1-5; 7 bases match TRBD1. There are 12 residues in the CDR3. J was trimmed by 4 bases and V by 12 bases; bases with no gene match: 5. Germline values: CDR1 KGHDR, CDR2 SFDVKD. The CDR3, as DNA: TGTGCCTGCACACAGGGGAATCAGCCCCAGCATTTT. It codes for CACTQGNQPQHF.

This clonotype was counted between two and nine times. The gene calls are TRBV2 and TRBJ1-6, with D maybe TRBD1 (6 bases). Germline V CDR1 and CDR2: SNHLY, FYNNEI. The CDR3 is 12 residues long. V was clipped by 6 bases and J by 9 bases, with 9 bases between them. The CDR3 coding sequence is TGTGCCAGCAGGATACAGGGTTCACCCCTCCACTTT. Protein sequence: CASRIQGSPLHF.

The CDR3 sequence is CASSLGSVPNTQYF. The CDR3, as DNA: TGCGCCAGCAGCTTGGGATCCGTCCCGAATACGCAGTATTTT. V usage is TRBV5-1 and J usage is TRBJ2-3; D remains ambiguous. Trimming pared 0 bases from V and 7 bases from J, leaving 12 bases between. This CDR3 spans 14 amino acids. CDR1 is SGHRS, CDR2 YFSETQ, per germline.

The genes are TRBV10-3 and TRBJ2-2; unclear D gene. The CDR3 totals 13 residues. V was trimmed by 3 bases and J by 5 bases, leaving 7 bases between them. CDR1 and CDR2 (germline): ENHRY, SYGVKD. The CDR3 loop reads CAISDELTGELFF. In DNA form, the CDR3 reads TGTGCCATCAGTGATGAGTTAACCGGGGAGCTGTTTTTT.

This chain joins TRBV20-1 and TRBJ1-2, with unresolved D. Germline V gene sequence: CDR1 DFQATT, CDR2 SNEGSKA (reference sequence). V gave up 4 bases and J gave up 4 bases, with 16 bases separating them. The CDR3 covers 14 residues. Here the CDR3 reads CSAIPLGLIYGYTF. In DNA, the CDR3 is TGCAGTGCTATCCCCCTCGGACTGATCTATGGCTACACCTTC.

Many counts were recorded for this clonotype. J is TRBJ1-5 and V is TRBV4-1; weak D call: TRBD1 (6 bases). Germline V gene lookup returns CDR1 MGHRA and CDR2 YSYEKL. Trimming shortened V by 0 bases and J by 3 bases, and 12 bases separated the two germline ends. The CDR3 is 16 amino acids. The CDR3 protein is CASSQEGTGLNQPQHF. CDR3 DNA: TGCGCCAGCAGCCAAGAGGGTACAGGGCTCAATCAGCCCCAGCATTTT.

The CDR3 is CASSLDPGPYEQYF. The CDR3 DNA reads TGTGCCAGCAGCTTAGATCCAGGGCCCTACGAGCAGTACTTC. The rearrangement joins TRBV7-2 to TRBJ2-7, with a weak D call TRBD1 (5 bases). This CDR3 is built from 14 residues. Germline assignment: CDR1 SGHTA and CDR2 FQGNSA. V dropped 1 base and J dropped 2 bases, with 9 bases sitting between them.

This chain joins TRBV7-8 and TRBJ2-7; 8 bases align to TRBD1. The end of the DNA is better explained by TRBJ2-5, so the J call may be wrong. CDR1 SGHVS and CDR2 FQNEAQ come from the germline V gene. The CDR3 loop spans 15 amino acids. The CDR3 sequence is CASSAPGQGQETQYF. In DNA form, the CDR3 reads TGTGCCAGCAGTGCACCCGGACAGGGCCAAGAGACCCAGTACTTC.